A selection of T cell receptor beta chains follows, all from one sample in a study of regulatory T cells in long-lasting Graves disease. TCRdb fed the multiplex PCR reads into MiXCR, producing one record per CDR3 protein. This table has about 310,000 distinct CDR3 sequences, around 23% appearing once. The input for sequencing was peripheral blood mononuclear cells (PBMCs), taken when the disease was refractory, from a patient treated with antithyroid drugs. The receptors derive from a female donor with Graves disease. CDR3s include the opening cysteine and the closing phenylalanine or tryptophan. Fields, in order: V gene, D gene, J gene, clone size, CDR3 DNA, CDR3 protein. The D gene is left open where the match is weak. A row's size may be missing; if present it is once, few, many or a size class.

>TRBV7-9|TRBD2|TRBJ2-7|-
TGTGCCAGCAGCTACCCTAGCGGGAGGGCCGTTTACGAGCAGTACTTC
CASSYPSGRAVYEQYF
>TRBV3-1|TRBD1|TRBJ1-1|many
TGTGCCAGCAGCCGCGACGGGACAGGGGGCACTGAAGCTTTCTTT
CASSRDGTGGTEAFF
>TRBV30|-|TRBJ1-1|-
TGTGCCTGGAGCCCCGGGACACAGAACACTGAAGCTTTCTTT
CAWSPGTQNTEAFF
>TRBV28|TRBD1|TRBJ2-5|-
TGTGTCAGCAGTCTACAGGGGGACCAAGAGACCCAGTACTTC
CVSSLQGDQETQYF
>TRBV3-1|-|TRBJ2-5|-
TGTGCCAGCAGCCAAGAAGGGGTGGCAGAGACCCAGTACTTC
CASSQEGVAETQYF
>TRBV28|-|TRBJ2-1|-
TGTGCCAGCACAAAGTATAGCTCCTACAATGAGCAGTTCTTC
CASTKYSSYNEQFF
>TRBV11-2|TRBD2|TRBJ2-7|many
TGTGCCAGCAGCTTTAAGCGGGATGGCTCCTACGAGCAGTACTTC
CASSFKRDGSYEQYF
>TRBV29-1|-|TRBJ1-2|-
TGCAGCGTTGAGACAGACTTAAACTATGGCTACACCTTC
CSVETDLNYGYTF
>TRBV18|-|TRBJ2-3|-
TGTGCCAGCTCACCACCCCCCCTAGCCGATACGCAGTATTTT
CASSPPPLADTQYF
>TRBV7-9|-|TRBJ1-5|few
TGTGCCAGCAGCTTAGGAGGGGCTGGGCAGCCCCAGCATTTT
CASSLGGAGQPQHF
>TRBV4-3|-|TRBJ2-5|-
TGCGCCAGCAGCCAATTAGGCGTGGGGGAGACCCAGTACTTC
CASSQLGVGETQYF
>TRBV5-1|-|TRBJ2-7|-
TGCGCCAGCAGCTTGGTAGTGTCCTACGAGCAGTACTTC
CASSLVVSYEQYF
>TRBV10-3|-|TRBJ1-6|few
TGTGCCATCAGGGATTTCCTGAATTCACCCCTCCACTTT
CAIRDFLNSPLHF
>TRBV3-1|-|TRBJ1-2|many
TGTGCCAGCAGCCAAGAGGGGGCGATCGGTGGCTACACCTTC
CASSQEGAIGGYTF
>TRBV4-3|-|TRBJ2-6|few
TGCGCCAGCAGCCAAGGGTATCTCTCTGGGGCCAACGTCCTGACTTTC
CASSQGYLSGANVLTF
>TRBV7-2|-|TRBJ2-5|many
TGCGCCAGCAGCTTATCGGGGCGCGGGGAGACCCAGTACTTC
CASSLSGRGETQYF
>TRBV29-1|-|TRBJ2-7|-
TGCAGCGTTCGGGACATGTACGAGCAGTACTTC
CSVRDMYEQYF
>TRBV12-3/TRBV12-4|-|TRBJ2-1|once
TGTGCCAGCAGCTTCCAGGACGAGCAGTTCTTC
CASSFQDEQFF
>TRBV6-2/TRBV6-3|TRBD2|TRBJ2-5|-
TGTGCCAGCAGTTGGCTAGCGGGAGAGACCCAGTACTTC
CASSWLAGETQYF
>TRBV7-2|-|TRBJ2-7|-
TGTGCCAGCAGCTTAGACCCGGGACCCTCCTACGAGCAGTACTTC
CASSLDPGPSYEQYF
>TRBV7-2|-|TRBJ2-7|few
TGTGCCAGCAGCTCCTCGGGGGGCCGGACCTACGAGCAGTACTTC
CASSSSGGRTYEQYF
>TRBV28|-|TRBJ2-7|many
TGTGCCAGCAGTTCGCCAGGTCCCGGGTACGAGCAGTACTTC
CASSSPGPGYEQYF
>TRBV28|TRBD2|TRBJ2-1|many
TGTGCCAGCAGTTTACAAACTAGCGGCATTTACAATGAGCAGTTCTTC
CASSLQTSGIYNEQFF
>TRBV19|-|TRBJ2-7|-
TGTGCCACCAGCGATAGAGCCGGGACCTACGAGCAGTACTTC
CATSDRAGTYEQYF
>TRBV6-1|-|TRBJ2-5|many
TGTGCCAGCAGTCAGGCGAGGGGGGGTAGGGAGACCCAGTACTTC
CASSQARGGRETQYF
>TRBV12-3/TRBV12-4|-|TRBJ1-5|many
TGTGCCAGCAGTTCGCAGGGTTCGAATCAGCCCCAGCATTTT
CASSSQGSNQPQHF